This T cell receptor (beta chain) was captured by sequencing in a study of OX40 agonist ivuxolimab in advanced cancers. Study as a whole: An anti-OX40 (CD134) antibody with agonistic activity, ivuxolimab, was administered to patients. Overall study findings and caveats: Dosing at 0.1 to 3.0 mg/kg was accompanied by clonal expansion of CD4+ and CD8+ blood T cells by week 6.

From germline, CDR1 is SGHNT and CDR2 YYREEE (reference sequence). The CDR3 is 16 amino acids. With 2 bases clipped from V and 4 bases from J, the junction kept 9 bases outside the gene matches. About this clone: Its antigen is currently unknown.

TCRdb's table, derived via immunoSEQ multiplex PCR, lists solely in-frame clones and lacks some. The sample yields tens of thousands of clones, over 80% seen once. Sample: CD4+ or CD8+ T cells sorted from blood, taken in a trial of the OX40 agonist ivuxolimab. The chain recombines TRBV5-4 with TRBJ2-3; 8 bases align to TRBD2. The clonotype originates from an adult with an advanced solid tumor such as melanoma, head and neck, liver or kidney cancer. The CDR3 sequence is CASSFSGTRVADTQYF. The CDR3 coding sequence is TGTGCCAGCAGCTTTTCCGGGACTAGAGTTGCAGATACGCAGTATTTT. Full variable domain (missing parts from reference TRBV5-4 and TRBJ2-3): ETGVTQSPTHLIKTRGQQVTLRCSSQSGHNTVSWYQQALGQGPQFIFQYYREEENGRGNFPPRFSGLQFPNYSSELNVNALELDDSALYLCASSFSGTRVADTQYFGPGTRLTVL.